These T cell receptor beta chains were read from a single sample in a study of naive and memory T cell subsets. In TCRdb, the UMI-ligation and nested PCR reads were re-called with MiXCR into one record per CDR3 protein. The data contain around 30,000 distinct CDR3 sequences, about 18% of them singletons. Material for sequencing was effector memory CD4+ T cells from blood. These receptors all come from a human donor in good health. The CDR3 runs from the conserved cysteine through the conserved F or W. D genes are given only for firm matches. Size is omitted from some rows. Given values are once, few, many or a class for expanded clones.

>TRBJ1-2|TRBV18|.|few
TGTGCCAGCTCACCACTGTCTAACAGATACTATGGCTACACCTTC
CASSPLSNRYYGYTF
>TRBJ1-2|TRBV6-5|.|many
TGTGCCAGCAGTTACTCAAACCAGGCGAACTATGGCTACACCTTC
CASSYSNQANYGYTF
>TRBJ1-2|TRBV5-1|.|.
TGCGCCAGCAGCTTGGCCAGGGGCGCTGACTATGGCTACACCTTC
CASSLARGADYGYTF
>TRBJ2-7|TRBV19|TRBD2|many
TGTGCCAGTAGGGGGACTAGTAATACGGGAGAGCAGTACTTC
CASRGTSNTGEQYF
>TRBJ2-3|TRBV20-1|.|few
TGCAGTGCTAGTCGACTCCTATCTAGGGATACGCAGTATTTT
CSASRLLSRDTQYF
>TRBJ1-1|TRBV28|TRBD1|many
TGTGCCAGCAGTTTTTGGGTTCGTGAGACAGGGTCGTGGACTGAAGCTTTCTTT
CASSFWVRETGSWTEAFF
>TRBJ2-5|TRBV29-1|.|few
TGCAGCGCAACAGGGATGCAAGAGACCCAGTACTTC
CSATGMQETQYF
>TRBJ2-5|TRBV28|TRBD1|few
TGTGCCAGCAGTAGCCCACAGGGGGGAGAGACCCAGTACTTC
CASSSPQGGETQYF
>TRBJ1-3|TRBV3-1|.|few
TGTGCCAGCAGCCAACGAGGGTATGGAAACACCATATATTTT
CASSQRGYGNTIYF
>TRBJ2-1|TRBV18|.|.
TGTGCCAGCTCACCTACTAGGGGGGATGAGCAGTTCTTC
CASSPTRGDEQFF
>TRBJ2-1|TRBV5-1|.|few
TGCGCCAGCAGCTCCGGGCCGATACAAAACAATGAGCAGTTCTTC
CASSSGPIQNNEQFF
>TRBJ2-1|TRBV11-2|TRBD2|few
TGTGCCAGCAGACAAACCCGACTAGCCAACAATGAGCAGTTCTTC
CASRQTRLANNEQFF
>TRBJ2-1|TRBV7-2|.|few
TGTGCCAGCAGCTTAATAGATGAGCAGTTCTTC
CASSLIDEQFF
>TRBJ2-1|TRBV27|TRBD2|few
TGTGCCAGCAGTTTGTTAACTAGCGGGAGAGTAAATGAGCAGTTCTTC
CASSLLTSGRVNEQFF
>TRBJ2-7|TRBV7-9|.|many
TGTGCCAGCAGCCCCTCGTGGGCCGAGCAGTACTTC
CASSPSWAEQYF
>TRBJ2-2|TRBV6-2/TRBV6-3|TRBD1|.
TGTGCCAGCAGTTACCCTACAAAACAGGGGGCTTCATCCACCGGGGAGCTGTTTTTT
CASSYPTKQGASSTGELFF
>TRBJ2-3|TRBV10-3|TRBD2|.
TGTGCCATCATGGGGGGGGGCACAGATACGCAGTATTTT
CAIMGGGTDTQYF
>TRBJ2-3|TRBV5-4|TRBD2|few
TGTGCCAGCAGCCCGAAGGCTAGCGGGAGAACAGATACGCAGTATTTT
CASSPKASGRTDTQYF
>TRBJ1-5|TRBV6-5|.|few
TGTGCCAGCACTATGGGTCGGGATCAGCCCCAGCATTTT
CASTMGRDQPQHF
>TRBJ2-2|TRBV11-2|.|.
TGTGCCAGCACCCCGGCCCAGGGACCGGTGACCGGGGAGCTGTTTTTT
CASTPAQGPVTGELFF
>TRBJ2-2|TRBV6-6|.|few
TGTGCCAGCAGTTTCAGGGGCGCCGGGGAGCTGTTTTTT
CASSFRGAGELFF
>TRBJ2-7|TRBV6-6|.|few
TGTGCCAGCGCCTTGGGCTACGAGCAGTACTTC
CASALGYEQYF
>TRBJ2-7|TRBV7-9|.|.
TGTGCCAGCAGCAGAGGCCCAGACAAACCGCCCTACGAGCAGTACTTC
CASSRGPDKPPYEQYF
>TRBJ1-2|TRBV29-1|.|many
TGCAGCGGAACACAGGGACGTGACGGCTACACCTTC
CSGTQGRDGYTF
>TRBJ2-7|TRBV28|TRBD1|.
TGTGCCAGCAGTTTATCGGGGACAGGGAACTACGAGCAGTACTTC
CASSLSGTGNYEQYF
>TRBJ2-7|TRBV5-1|TRBD1|many
TGCGCCAGCAGCTCGGACAGGGGGCACGAGCAGTACTTC
CASSSDRGHEQYF
>TRBJ2-1|TRBV2|.|.
TGTGCCAGCAGTATTGGTAACTACAATGAGCAGTTCTTC
CASSIGNYNEQFF
>TRBJ1-2|TRBV29-1|.|many
TGCAGCGTCAGGGTTGGCTATGGCTACACCTTC
CSVRVGYGYTF
>TRBJ2-5|TRBV20-1|TRBD2|.
TGCAGTGCTAGAGATCCTAGCGGGAGGTCGTATGGGACCCAGTACTTC
CSARDPSGRSYGTQYF
>TRBJ2-1|TRBV20-1|.|few
TGCAGTGCTAGGGGGGACGATAGGCCGCGAGTCAATGAGCAGTTCTTC
CSARGDDRPRVNEQFF
>TRBJ1-1|TRBV19|.|.
TGTGCCAGTAGTATTGGCAGGGCGGCTGAAGCTTTCTTT
CASSIGRAAEAFF
>TRBJ2-1|TRBV5-1|TRBD2|once
TGCGCCAGCAGCGGGTCGACTCGGCTAGCGGGAGGGGTCAATGAGCAGTTCTTC
CASSGSTRLAGGVNEQFF
>TRBJ2-7|TRBV20-1|.|few
TGCAGCGTTAGCGGAACGCTTAACGGCGAGCAGTACTTC
CSVSGTLNGEQYF
>TRBJ2-5|TRBV5-6|.|few
TGTGCCAGCAGCTTTCAAGAGACCCAGTACTTC
CASSFQETQYF
>TRBJ2-1|TRBV3-1|.|many
TGTGCCAGCAGCTACCCCCCTCTTAATGAGCAGTTCTTC
CASSYPPLNEQFF
>TRBJ1-1|TRBV28|.|many
TGTGCCAGCAGCCAGGGGCGCGGCACTGAAGCTTTCTTT
CASSQGRGTEAFF
>TRBJ2-1|TRBV6-5|TRBD2|.
TGTGCCAGCAGTTACTCGATCGGGAGGGCCTACAATGAGCAGTTCTTC
CASSYSIGRAYNEQFF
>TRBJ1-5|TRBV19|TRBD1|many
TGTGCCAGTAGCGAACAGGGGAAAAATCGTCAGCCCCAGCATTTT
CASSEQGKNRQPQHF
>TRBJ2-1|TRBV12-5|TRBD2|many
TGTGCTAGTGCCAAGGTACCGGGACTAGCGGGTGGTGAGCAGTTCTTC
CASAKVPGLAGGEQFF
>TRBJ2-1|TRBV20-1|TRBD2|many
TGCAGTGCACCAGGTAGCGGGAGATTCTTATGGAATGAGCAGTTCTTC
CSAPGSGRFLWNEQFF
>TRBJ1-5|TRBV20-1|.|.
TGCAGTGCTAGAGATCTCCCGGAGTTTCGGCCCCAGCATTTT
CSARDLPEFRPQHF
>TRBJ1-4|TRBV6-5|.|many
TGTGCCAGCAGACCCGGACAGACAACTAATGAAAAACTGTTTTTT
CASRPGQTTNEKLFF
>TRBJ2-7|TRBV28|.|many
TGTGCCAGCAGCACCTGGAGTGAGCAGTACTTC
CASSTWSEQYF
>TRBJ2-5|TRBV29-1|TRBD2|.
TGCAGCGTACGAGGGGGACTAGGGAGAAAAGAGACCCAGTACTTC
CSVRGGLGRKETQYF
>TRBJ1-4|TRBV27|.|many
TGTGCCAGCAGTTTAAAGGTGAAAACAACCCGGAACCGGGGAGAAAAACTGTTTTTT
CASSLKVKTTRNRGEKLFF
>TRBJ1-2|TRBV28|TRBD1|medium-sized
TGTGCCAGCATCTCCGACAGGGTCTATGGCTACACCTTC
CASISDRVYGYTF
>TRBJ2-1|TRBV2|TRBD2|many
TGTGCCAGCAAAGCCGGGACTAGTTTTATCGTAGAGCAGTTCTTC
CASKAGTSFIVEQFF
>TRBJ1-2|TRBV19|TRBD1|.
TGTGCCAGTAGCTACGACAGGGATTGGCGGTCCGACTATGGCTACACCTTC
CASSYDRDWRSDYGYTF
>TRBJ1-4|TRBV6-6|.|few
TGTGCCAGCAGTTACTCAGGGGGAAGAGAAGAAAAACTGTTTTTT
CASSYSGGREEKLFF
>TRBJ1-2|TRBV30|.|few
TGTGCCTGGAGTGCCCCCGCGGGGGATGGCTACACCTTC
CAWSAPAGDGYTF
>TRBJ2-2|TRBV20-1|.|few
TGCAGTGCTGAAACCAGAACCGGGGAGCTGTTTTTT
CSAETRTGELFF
>TRBJ2-2|TRBV30|.|many
TGTGCCTGGAGTGTTTCTCGGAACACCGGGGAGCTGTTTTTT
CAWSVSRNTGELFF
>TRBJ2-3|TRBV20-1|.|.
TGCAGTGCTAGGGGGGTCCACCGGACGGCAAACACAGATACGCAGTATTTT
CSARGVHRTANTDTQYF
>TRBJ2-7|TRBV27|.|medium-sized
TGTGCCAGCAGTCAGGCCGGGACAAAAATCTACGAGCAGTACTTC
CASSQAGTKIYEQYF
>TRBJ2-7|TRBV15|TRBD1|many
TGTGCCACCAGCAGACCCTTCCGGGACAGATTCTACGAGCAGTACTTC
CATSRPFRDRFYEQYF
>TRBJ1-1|TRBV7-9|.|medium-sized
TGTGCCAGCAGCTCCAACATGAACACTGAAGCTTTCTTT
CASSSNMNTEAFF
>TRBJ1-1|TRBV2|.|.
TGTGCCAGCAGGAGGAGCGCCACTATGAACACTGAAGCTTTCTTT
CASRRSATMNTEAFF